This is a list of T cell receptor beta chains from one sample in a study of blood T cell repertoires in COVID-19. TCRdb keeps only in-frame clones here, not all; method: immunoSEQ multiplex PCR. The sample includes fewer than 250,000 clones, 84% of them seen just once. The sample comprised peripheral blood. The receptor source for this set is a woman of 80 years or more with COVID-19, enrolled during active disease. The CDR3 runs from the conserved cysteine through the conserved F or W. The order of the fields is clone size, CDR3 length, D gene, V gene, J gene, CDR3 DNA, CDR3 protein. D genes are given only for firm matches. A clone size is listed for some rows: how often the clone was seen (once, few, many), or a class if it is expanded.

>NA|15|TRBD1|TRBV6-5|TRBJ1-4
TGTGCCAGCAGTTACCGGACAGGGGGAGGTGAAAAACTGTTTTTT
CASSYRTGGGEKLFF
>NA|14|TRBD2|TRBV6-6|TRBJ2-1
TGTGCCAGCAGTCCAGCGGGGGGTTTCAATGAGCAGTTCTTC
CASSPAGGFNEQFF
>NA|16|NA|TRBV5-1|TRBJ2-2
TGCGCCAGCAGCCCTTCGGCCGCACAGGGCGCCGGGGAGCTGTTTTTT
CASSPSAAQGAGELFF
>few|17|NA|TRBV2|TRBJ2-7
TGTGCCAGCAGTGAAGGTCACCTTAGGGGCGGCTCCTACGAGCAGTACTTC
CASSEGHLRGGSYEQYF
>NA|16|TRBD2|TRBV6-2/TRBV6-3|TRBJ2-1
TGTGCCAGCAGTTACGGGGCTAGCGGGGGATACAATGAGCAGTTCTTC
CASSYGASGGYNEQFF
>few|14|TRBD1|TRBV30|TRBJ1-5
TGTGCCTGGAGTGTAACAGGGGGTAATCAGCCCCAGCATTTT
CAWSVTGGNQPQHF
>NA|14|TRBD1|TRBV6-4|TRBJ1-1
TGTGCCAGCAGAAAGGACAGGGGGGCTGCTGAAGCTTTCTTT
CASRKDRGAAEAFF
>NA|19|TRBD1|TRBV28|TRBJ1-3
TGTGCCAGCAGTTTCAGTCCCCATCGGACAGGGGGCCCTGGAAACACCATATATTTT
CASSFSPHRTGGPGNTIYF
>NA|17|TRBD1|TRBV5-8|TRBJ2-3
TGTGCCAGCAGCGGGTGGAACGGACAGGTCCTCACAGATACGCAGTATTTT
CASSGWNGQVLTDTQYF
>NA|14|NA|TRBV19|TRBJ1-1
TGTGCCAGTAGTATAACCGGGACTAACACTGAAGCTTTCTTT
CASSITGTNTEAFF
>NA|15|TRBD1|TRBV9|TRBJ2-3
TGTGCCAGCAGCGTTGGGACAGTATTCACAGATACGCAGTATTTT
CASSVGTVFTDTQYF
>NA|18|TRBD1|TRBV3-1/TRBV3-2|TRBJ1-3
TGTGCCAGCAGCCAAGGAAATCGGACAGGGGGGCTGTTTTCCTCCGACGGCTTT
CASSQGNRTGGLFSSDGF
>NA|13|NA|TRBV12-3/TRBV12-4|TRBJ1-5
TGTGCCAGCACCCCAGGAGGGAATCAGCCCCAGCATTTT
CASTPGGNQPQHF
>NA|16|TRBD1|TRBV7-9|TRBJ1-1
TGTGCCAGCAGCTCCCGACAGGGTCCATTGAACACTGAAGCTTTCTTT
CASSSRQGPLNTEAFF
>NA|15|NA|TRBV5-1|TRBJ2-5
TGCGCCAGCAGCTTGGCTATGGGGGCCTCGGAGACCCAGTACTTC
CASSLAMGASETQYF
>NA|14|NA|TRBV5-6|TRBJ2-3
TGTGCCAGCAGCTTGAGGACAGACACAGATACGCAGTATTTT
CASSLRTDTDTQYF
>NA|14|NA|TRBV18|TRBJ1-3
TGTGCCAGCTCACCCGGGACTGGTGGAAACACCATATATTTT
CASSPGTGGNTIYF
>NA|16|TRBD1|TRBV24-1|TRBJ2-5
TGTGCCACCAGTGATCCAGCCGGGACAGGGTGGGAGACCCAGTACTTC
CATSDPAGTGWETQYF
>NA|14|NA|TRBV5-1|TRBJ1-1
TGCGCCAGCACCACTTTTGGGGGCCCCACTGAAGCTTTCTTT
CASTTFGGPTEAFF
>NA|15|TRBD2|TRBV3-1/TRBV3-2|TRBJ2-1
TGTGCCAGCAGCCCTAGCGGGGGGGAATACAATGAGCAGTTCTTC
CASSPSGGEYNEQFF
>NA|14|TRBD1|TRBV3-1/TRBV3-2|TRBJ1-1
TGTGCCAGCAGCCAAGCAGGGGGATACACTGAAGCTTTCTTT
CASSQAGGYTEAFF
>once|12|NA|TRBV5-8|TRBJ2-5
TGTGCCAGTTGGGGGCTCCAAGAGACCCAGTACTTC
CASWGLQETQYF